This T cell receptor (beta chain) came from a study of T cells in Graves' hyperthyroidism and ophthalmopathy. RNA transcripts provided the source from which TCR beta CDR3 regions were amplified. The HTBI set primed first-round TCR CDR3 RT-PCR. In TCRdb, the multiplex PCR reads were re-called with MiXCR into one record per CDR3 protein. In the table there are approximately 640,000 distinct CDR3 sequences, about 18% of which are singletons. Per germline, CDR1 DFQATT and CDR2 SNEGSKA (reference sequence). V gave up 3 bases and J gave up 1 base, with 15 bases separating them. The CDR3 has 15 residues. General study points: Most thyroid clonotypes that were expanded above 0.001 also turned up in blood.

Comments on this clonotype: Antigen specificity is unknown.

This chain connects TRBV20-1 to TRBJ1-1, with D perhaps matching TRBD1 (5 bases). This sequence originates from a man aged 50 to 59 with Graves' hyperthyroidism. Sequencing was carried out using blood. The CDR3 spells CSASGTGRRNTEAFF. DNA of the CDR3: TGCAGTGCTAGTGGGACGGGCAGAAGGAACACTGAAGCTTTCTTT.